This TCR beta chain appears in the sequencing data of a study of T cell repertoires in cytomegalovirus infection. Study in general: Alongside well-studied HLA-B-restricted CMV epitopes, recently identified HLA-C-restricted CMV epitopes were also used. Indications of both CMV infection and matching HLA type were provided by public TCR beta signatures. General study findings and limits: In two of eight donors, the top clonotype was HLA-C-restricted CMV-specific. Cumulative frequency (of public TCR beta family members) identified carriers of CMV plus the relevant HLA.

This clonotype has just one count. The antigen is undetermined. This CDR3 has 13 amino acids. V was clipped by 7 bases and J by 4 bases, with 10 bases between them. Germline CDR1 is MNHEY and CDR2 is SVGAGI. TCRdb called the reads again in MiXCR, with one record for every CDR3 protein. The table has roughly 120,000 distinct CDR3 sequences, around 28% seen once. The receptor's source is a human donor in good health (CMV status not recorded). Some clones in this sample may be carry-over from other donors' samples. The chain recombines TRBV6-5 with TRBJ2-2; D is undetermined. Here the sequenced sample was CD8+ T cells from cultured PBMCs, taken from culture after CMV antigen stimulation. The CDR3 nucleotides read TGTGCCAGCAAGCGAGATTTCACCGGGGAGCTGTTTTTT. It is translated as CASKRDFTGELFF.